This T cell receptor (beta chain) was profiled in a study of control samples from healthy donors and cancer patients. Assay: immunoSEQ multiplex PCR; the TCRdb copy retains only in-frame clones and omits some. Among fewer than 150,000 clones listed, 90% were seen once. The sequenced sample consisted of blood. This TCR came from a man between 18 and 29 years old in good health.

The CDR3 reads CASSFSVGRHTDTQYF. CDR3 nucleotides: TGTGCCAGCAGCTTTAGCGTGGGGAGACACACAGATACGCAGTATTTT. The J gene is TRBJ2-3, the V gene TRBV7-6, with D possibly matching TRBD2 (5 bases). Germline V gene lookup returns CDR1 SGHVS and CDR2 FNYEAQ. The CDR3 has 16 amino acids. The V end lost 3 bases, the J end lost 2 bases, and 15 bases lay between the germline ends.